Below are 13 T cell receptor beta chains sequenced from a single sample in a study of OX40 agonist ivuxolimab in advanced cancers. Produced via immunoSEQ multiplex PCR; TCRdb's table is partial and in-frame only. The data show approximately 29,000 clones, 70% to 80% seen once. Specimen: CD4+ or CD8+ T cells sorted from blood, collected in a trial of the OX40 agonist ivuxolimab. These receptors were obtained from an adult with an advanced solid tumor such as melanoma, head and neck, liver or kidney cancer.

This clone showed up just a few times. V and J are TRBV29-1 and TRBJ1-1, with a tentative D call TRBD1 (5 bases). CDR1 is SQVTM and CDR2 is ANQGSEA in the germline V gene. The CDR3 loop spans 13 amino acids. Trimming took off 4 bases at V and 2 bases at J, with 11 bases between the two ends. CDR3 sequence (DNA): TGCAGCGTTGCCCGGGACCGTAACACTGAAGCTTTCTTT. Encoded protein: CSVARDRNTEAFF.

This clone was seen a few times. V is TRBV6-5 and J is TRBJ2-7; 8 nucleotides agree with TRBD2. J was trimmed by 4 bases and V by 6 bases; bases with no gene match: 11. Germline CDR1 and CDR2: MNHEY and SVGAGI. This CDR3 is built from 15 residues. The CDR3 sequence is CASRWGLEGPYEQYF. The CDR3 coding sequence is TGTGCCAGCAGGTGGGGACTAGAGGGGCCTTACGAGCAGTACTTC.

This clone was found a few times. The DNA of the CDR3 is TGTGCCAGCAGTTTCACTGAAGCTTTCTTT. It is translated as CASSFTEAFF. The chain recombines TRBV28 with TRBJ1-1; D is undetermined. Trimming removed 3 bases from V and 4 bases from J, with 0 bases in between. The CDR3 loop spans 10 amino acids. Germline lookup yields CDR1 MDHEN and CDR2 SYDVKM. Based on the CDR3 plus reference TRBV28 and TRBJ1-1, the full variable domain is DVKVTQSSRYLVKRTGEKVFLECVQDMDHENMFWYRQDPGLGLRLIYFSYDVKMKEKGDIPEGYSVSREKKERFSLILESASTNQTSMYLCASSFTEAFFGQGTRLTVV.

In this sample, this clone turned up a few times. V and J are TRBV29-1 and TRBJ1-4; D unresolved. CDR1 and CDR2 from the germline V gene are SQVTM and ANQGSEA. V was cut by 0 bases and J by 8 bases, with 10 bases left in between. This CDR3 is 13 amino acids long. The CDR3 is CSVEDYLEEKLFF. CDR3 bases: TGCAGCGTTGAAGATTATCTGGAGGAAAAACTGTTTTTT.

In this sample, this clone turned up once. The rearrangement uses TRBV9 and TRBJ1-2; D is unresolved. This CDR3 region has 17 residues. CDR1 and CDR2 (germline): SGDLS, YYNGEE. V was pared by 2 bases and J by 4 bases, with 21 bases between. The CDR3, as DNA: TGTGCCAGCAGCGTTGGGGAGGGTGTACAGACCCTCTATGGCTACACCTTC. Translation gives CASSVGEGVQTLYGYTF. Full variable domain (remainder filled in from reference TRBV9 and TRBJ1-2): DSGVTQTPKHLITATGQRVTLRCSPRSGDLSVYWYQQSLDQGLQFLIQYYNGEERAKGNILERFSAQQFPDLHSELNLSSLELGDSALYFCASSVGEGVQTLYGYTFGSGTRLTVV.

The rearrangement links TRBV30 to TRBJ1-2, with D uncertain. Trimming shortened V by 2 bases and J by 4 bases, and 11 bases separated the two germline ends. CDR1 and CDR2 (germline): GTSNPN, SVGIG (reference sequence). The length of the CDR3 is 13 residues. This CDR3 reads CAWSQDGTYGYTF. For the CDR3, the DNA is TGTGCCTGGAGTCAGGACGGAACCTATGGCTACACCTTC.

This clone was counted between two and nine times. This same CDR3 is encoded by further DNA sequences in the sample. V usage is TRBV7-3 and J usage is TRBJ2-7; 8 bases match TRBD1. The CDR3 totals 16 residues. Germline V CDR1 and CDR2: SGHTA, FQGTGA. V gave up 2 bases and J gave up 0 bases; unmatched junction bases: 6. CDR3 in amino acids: CASSLQGAGNSYEQYF. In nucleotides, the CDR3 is TGTGCCAGCAGCTTACAGGGGGCGGGGAACTCCTACGAGCAGTACTTC.

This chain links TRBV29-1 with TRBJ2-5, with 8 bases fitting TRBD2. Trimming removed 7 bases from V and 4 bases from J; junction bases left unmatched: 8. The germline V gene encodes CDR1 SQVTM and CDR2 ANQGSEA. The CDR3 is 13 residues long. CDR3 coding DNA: TGCAGCGGCCTGCCGGCGGGGGGAGAGACCCAGTACTTC. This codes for CSGLPAGGETQYF.

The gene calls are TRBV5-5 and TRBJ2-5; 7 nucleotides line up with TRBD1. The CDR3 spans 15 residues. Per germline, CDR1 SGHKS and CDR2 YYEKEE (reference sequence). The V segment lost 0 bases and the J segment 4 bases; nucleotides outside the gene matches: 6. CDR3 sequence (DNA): TGTGCCAGCAGCTTGGGACAGGGAAGAAGAGAGACCCAGTACTTC. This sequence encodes CASSLGQGRRETQYF.

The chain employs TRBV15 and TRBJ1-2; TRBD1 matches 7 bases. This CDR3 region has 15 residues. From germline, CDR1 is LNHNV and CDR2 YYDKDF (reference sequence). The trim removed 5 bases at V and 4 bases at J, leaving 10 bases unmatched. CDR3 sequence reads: CATSLELQGTYGYTF. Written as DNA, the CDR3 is TGTGCCACCAGCCTAGAATTACAGGGGACCTATGGCTACACCTTC.

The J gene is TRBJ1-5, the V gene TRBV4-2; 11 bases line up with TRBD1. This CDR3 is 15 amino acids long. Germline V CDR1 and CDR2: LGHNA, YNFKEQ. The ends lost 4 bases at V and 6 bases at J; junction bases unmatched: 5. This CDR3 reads CASSPRTGGGQPQHF. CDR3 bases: TGTGCCAGCAGCCCGAGGACAGGGGGCGGTCAGCCCCAGCATTTT.

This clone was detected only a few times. For the CDR3, the DNA is TGTGCCAGCAGCATTTATGGGACAGGGGTAGCCGGGGAGCTGTTTTTT. Residues: CASSIYGTGVAGELFF. The chain links TRBV7-3 to TRBJ2-2, with 10 bases identical to TRBD1. The germline gives CDR1 SGHTA, CDR2 FQGTGA. CDR3 size: 16 residues. V gave up 5 bases and J gave up 6 bases; unmatched junction bases: 9.

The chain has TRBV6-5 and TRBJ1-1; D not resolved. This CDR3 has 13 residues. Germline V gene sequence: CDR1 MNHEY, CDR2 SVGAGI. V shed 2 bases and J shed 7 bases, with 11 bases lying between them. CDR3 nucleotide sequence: TGTGCCAGCAGTTACGCGGTTGGGAATGAAGCTTTCTTT. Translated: CASSYAVGNEAFF.